Sequencing of this TCR beta chain was carried out in a study of PD-L1 blockade in urothelial cancer. Study summary: About 90% of the roughly 29 patients comprised males who had bladder-origin urothelial cancer. Blood samples had a median of 141,255 T cells.

Turning to this clone: What it binds is not known.

Libraries were prepared by immunoSEQ multiplex PCR; TCRdb keeps only in-frame clonotypes and omits some of them. This table holds approximately 110,000 clones, 85% to 95% found once. Trimming stripped 4 bases from V and 2 bases from J, with 11 bases between. The CDR3 loop spans 13 amino acids. Germline V CDR1 and CDR2: GTSNPN, SVGIG (reference sequence). The time point denotes: peripheral blood 6 weeks after treatment start. Samples spanned pretreatment and treatment, with 1 to 8 time points per patient. General observations from the study: Stronger expansion of tumor-associated clones in blood at 3 weeks distinguished durable-benefit patients.

This TCR came from a man aged 55 to 70 with urothelial cancer. The chain is built from TRBV30 and TRBJ1-1; the D is unclear. The sequences come from PBMCs, collected around atezolizumab (anti-PD-L1) treatment. The CDR3 DNA follows: TGTGCCTGGAACCGGAGGTTAAACACTGAAGCTTTCTTT. Encoded protein: CAWNRRLNTEAFF.